This T cell receptor (beta chain) was identified in a study of T cell responses to AZD1222 COVID-19 vaccine. Germline V gives CDR1 SGHNT, CDR2 YYREEE (reference sequence). V was pared by 3 bases and J by 7 bases, with 8 bases of the junction left unmatched. The CDR3 runs to 16 residues. Findings of the study overall: Seropositivity was recorded at baseline in only a handful of AZD1222 recipients. Two AZD1222 administrations were followed by greater Spike-specific TCR breadth and depth. No day 14 peak samples; only post-peak repertoires were characterized. Clonal diversity may have been underestimated in mostly white British donors.

This clone was counted a single time. Its antigen is unidentified. Libraries were prepared by immunoSEQ multiplex PCR; TCRdb keeps only in-frame clonotypes and omits some of them. The table records some 200,000 clones, approximately 91% of them present only once. The sequence was collected from an adult in good health. The chain carries TRBV5-4 and TRBJ2-1; 12 bases are shared with TRBD2. The source material was peripheral blood, sampled on day 0 of AZD1222 vaccination. CDR3 in amino acids: CASSSPSGGAYNEQFF. CDR3 in DNA: TGTGCCAGCAGCTCCCCTAGCGGGGGGGCGTATAATGAGCAGTTCTTC.